These 2 T cell receptor beta chains came from one sample sequenced in a study of blood T cell repertoires in COVID-19. The repertoire was sequenced with immunoSEQ multiplex PCR; TCRdb's copy has only in-frame clones and lacks some. The sample records 55,000 to 85,000 clones, about 86% being singletons. Sequenced sample: peripheral blood. These receptors all come from a human donor in a cohort sampled during active COVID-19.

The chain recombines TRBV6-2 or TRBV6-3 with TRBJ1-1; D possibly corresponds to TRBD1 (5 bases). CDR3 size: 14 residues. The V end lost 4 bases, the J end lost 0 bases, and 9 bases lay between the germline ends. CDR1 is MNHEY, CDR2 SVGEGT, per germline. CDR3 nucleotides: TGTGCCAGCAGTTCCAAGGGGATGAACACTGAAGCTTTCTTT. It is translated as CASSSKGMNTEAFF.

The V call is TRBV12-3 or TRBV12-4, the J call TRBJ2-2; a possible D gene is TRBD2 (7 bases). V was cut by 9 bases and J by 6 bases, with 14 bases left in between. This CDR3 has 13 amino acids. The DNA of the CDR3 is TGTGCCAGTGGGGGAGGGGGAGCCGGGGAGCTGTTTTTT. Amino acid sequence: CASGGGGAGELFF.